Below are 32 T cell receptor beta chains sequenced from a single sample in a study of cytomegalovirus exposure and HLA in healthy donors. In the PCR, 60 Vbeta and 13 Jbeta primers were used. Generated by immunoSEQ multiplex PCR, the TCRdb table keeps only in-frame clones and is missing some. The sample data list around 97,000 clones. The sample taken for sequencing was PBMCs. Source of these receptors: a man aged 35-49 years in good health and CMV-seronegative.

The J gene is TRBJ2-7, the V gene TRBV7-2; TRBD1 aligns across 8 bases. Germline CDR1 and CDR2: SGHTA and FQGNSA. This CDR3 comprises 15 residues. Losses at the gene ends were 6 bases for V and 5 bases for J; bases not matched to a gene: 12. CDR3 sequence reads: CASRGGTGNWHEQYF. The CDR3 DNA reads TGTGCCAGCAGGGGCGGGACAGGCAACTGGCACGAGCAGTACTTC.

The CDR3, as DNA: TGTGCCAGCAGCTTGTTAGCGGGAGGGGGTCGAACTAACAATGAGCAGTTCTTC. This gives the protein CASSLLAGGGRTNNEQFF. This chain connects TRBV5-4 to TRBJ2-1, with 11 bases identical to TRBD2. With V trimmed by 1 base and J by 5 bases, 11 bases remained unmatched. This CDR3 has 18 residues. Germline V gene data show CDR1 as SGHNT and CDR2 as YYREEE (reference sequence).

As regards this clone: Other nucleotide sequences in the sample specify the same CDR3. V is TRBV6-6 and J is TRBJ2-3; 9 nucleotides line up with TRBD2. V dropped 10 bases and J dropped 0; count of bases not matched to a gene: 5. The CDR3 loop spans 14 amino acids. The germline gives CDR1 MNHNY, CDR2 SVGAGI (reference sequence). DNA for the CDR3: TGTGCCACTAGCGGGGTGACAAGCACAGATACGCAGTATTTT. It encodes CATSGVTSTDTQYF.

The chain has TRBV10-3 and TRBJ2-1; TRBD1 aligns across 7 bases. CDR1 and CDR2 (germline): ENHRY, SYGVKD. The CDR3 covers 16 residues. Unmatched junction bases numbered 9, after V lost 7 bases and J lost 0 bases. The CDR3 loop is CAITNPTGLSYNEQFF. In nucleotides, the CDR3 is TGTGCCATCACAAATCCGACAGGGCTCTCCTACAATGAGCAGTTCTTC.

J is TRBJ2-7 and V is TRBV10-3; TRBD1 agrees at 8 bases. CDR3 length: 14 residues. V shed 6 bases, J shed 2 bases, and the junction held 6 bases outside the gene matches. Germline V gene data show CDR1 as ENHRY and CDR2 as SYGVKD. The CDR3 spells CAISDRGSTYEQYF. The CDR3 nucleotides read TGTGCCATCAGCGACAGGGGTAGCACCTACGAGCAGTACTTC.

The J gene is TRBJ2-1, the V gene TRBV5-4; D ambiguous. The CDR3 has 14 amino acids. Trimming stripped 3 bases from V and 4 bases from J, with 11 bases between. Germline V gene lookup returns CDR1 SGHNT and CDR2 YYREEE (reference sequence). The CDR3 is CASSSGQAYNEQFF. CDR3 DNA sequence: TGTGCCAGCAGCTCCGGCCAGGCTTACAATGAGCAGTTCTTC.

The chain has TRBV7-2 and TRBJ1-6; D call uncertain. The CDR3 sequence is 12 residues long. The V gene lost 5 bases and the J gene lost 7 bases, with 6 bases spanning the gap. Germline CDR1 is SGHTA and CDR2 is FQGNSA. The CDR3 loop reads CASSPPNSPLHF. The CDR3 region has the DNA TGTGCCAGCAGCCCCCCGAATTCACCCCTCCACTTT.

V and J are TRBV27 and TRBJ2-7; 9 nucleotides agree with TRBD1. V lost 4 bases and J lost 7; bases outside the gene matches: 14. Looked up from germline, CDR1 is MNHEY and CDR2 is SMNVEV (reference sequence). The CDR3 contains 16 residues. The CDR3 DNA reads TGTGCCAGCAGTTCAATTACCGGGACAGGGATCGGGGAGCAGTACTTC. Its translation: CASSSITGTGIGEQYF.

This sequence joins TRBV28 and TRBJ2-2, with D hard to call. CDR1 and CDR2 from the germline V gene are MDHEN and SYDVKM. V was clipped by 1 base and J by 0 bases, with 6 bases between them. There are 15 residues in the CDR3. CDR3 in amino acids: CASSLYNSNTGELFF. CDR3 nucleotides: TGTGCCAGCAGTTTATATAATTCGAACACCGGGGAGCTGTTTTTT.

The chain uses TRBV5-1 and TRBJ2-1; 9 bases map to TRBD2. The CDR3 spans 16 residues. The V gene end was trimmed by 0 bases and the J gene end by 4 bases; junction bases not matched to a gene: 5. Germline CDR1 SGHRS, CDR2 YFSETQ. CDR3 residues: CASSLGRLAVYNEQFF. The CDR3, as DNA: TGCGCCAGCAGCTTGGGGAGACTAGCGGTTTACAATGAGCAGTTCTTC.

This sequence joins TRBV10-3 and TRBJ2-4; no clear D. Germline V gives CDR1 ENHRY, CDR2 SYGVKD. The V end was cut by 2 bases, the J end by 3 bases, with 11 bases between. CDR3 length equals 15 residues. The CDR3 DNA reads TGTGCCATCAGTGAGCAACCGGGTTTCAAAAACATTCAGTACTTC. Translated: CAISEQPGFKNIQYF.

This chain joins TRBV7-9 and TRBJ2-7; D may be TRBD2 (5 bases). Germline V CDR1 and CDR2: SEHNR, FQNEAQ (reference sequence). The CDR3 covers 13 residues. V was clipped by 3 bases and J by 6 bases, with 12 bases between them. The CDR3 DNA follows: TGTGCCAGCAGCTTTGGATGGGAGAGCGAGCAGTACTTC. It yields the protein CASSFGWESEQYF.

This chain connects TRBV6-5 to TRBJ2-5; 7 bases align to TRBD1. The J call may be mistaken, given a closer DNA end match to TRBJ2-7. The CDR3 is 16 amino acids. CDR1 is MNHEY, CDR2 SVGAGI, per germline. The CDR3 loop is CASSYYRDRDLDEQYF. The CDR3 DNA sequence: TGTGCCAGCAGTTATTATCGAGACAGGGATCTCGACGAGCAGTACTTC.

V gene TRBV28 combines with J gene TRBJ2-7, with TRBD1 matching 9 bases. The V gene's germline CDR1 is MDHEN and CDR2 SYDVKM. The CDR3 spans 13 residues. After removal of 6 bases from V and 1 base from J, the junction contained 1 base not matched to a gene. The CDR3 loop reads CASRGTGSYEQYF. CDR3 sequence (DNA): TGTGCCAGCAGGGGGACAGGGTCCTACGAGCAGTACTTC.

V gene TRBV10-1 combines with J gene TRBJ2-7; maybe TRBD1 (6 bases). The CDR3 has 13 amino acids. V was shortened by 2 bases and J by 2 bases, with 7 bases between the two germline ends. In germline, CDR1 is WNHNN, CDR2 SYGVQD (reference sequence). In DNA, the CDR3 is TGCGCCAGCAGTGAGGGACAGACCTACGAGCAGTACTTC. Translated, it gives CASSEGQTYEQYF.

V and J are TRBV6-1 and TRBJ1-5, with 9 bases matching TRBD1. Germline V CDR1 and CDR2: MNHNS, SASEGT. The trim removed 7 bases at V and 1 base at J, leaving 5 bases unmatched. The length of the CDR3 is 15 residues. The CDR3 is CASNGDRVSNQPQHF. The CDR3 coding sequence is TGTGCCAGCAATGGGGACAGGGTCAGCAATCAGCCCCAGCATTTT.

The chain has TRBV28 and TRBJ1-2; the D gene is possibly TRBD1 (5 bases). CDR1 and CDR2 (germline): MDHEN, SYDVKM. This CDR3 comprises 15 residues. The ends were cut back, 3 bases at V and 4 bases at J, with 15 bases in the middle. The CDR3 loop reads CASSFLGLHGYGYTF. CDR3 nucleotides: TGTGCCAGCAGTTTTTTGGGACTCCACGGCTATGGCTACACCTTC.

CDR3 DNA: TGTGCCAGCAGCGGCGGGACAGGGCCACCTAATGAAAAACTGTTTTTT. This encodes CASSGGTGPPNEKLFF. V is TRBV5-4 and J is TRBJ1-4; 9 bases map to TRBD1. V gave up 4 bases and J gave up 3 bases; unmatched junction bases: 7. Germline lookup yields CDR1 SGHNT and CDR2 YYREEE (reference sequence). CDR3 size: 16 residues. The entire variable domain, with the rest obtained from reference TRBV5-4 and TRBJ1-4, is as follows: ETGVTQSPTHLIKTRGQQVTLRCSSQSGHNTVSWYQQALGQGPQFIFQYYREEENGRGNFPPRFSGLQFPNYSSELNVNALELDDSALYLCASSGGTGPPNEKLFFGSGTQLSVL.

V and J are TRBV18 and TRBJ2-7; TRBD1 agrees at 7 bases. This CDR3 comprises 15 residues. V shed 5 bases, J shed 5 bases, and the junction held 12 bases outside the gene matches. Germline assignment: CDR1 KGHSH and CDR2 LQKENI. DNA for the CDR3: TGTGCCAGCTCATCGGCCTCGGACAGGAGAAACGAGCAGTACTTC. Residues: CASSSASDRRNEQYF.

The rearrangement joins TRBV7-2 to TRBJ2-3; the match to TRBD2 covers 10 bases. J was trimmed by 4 bases and V by 1 base; bases with no gene match: 5. This CDR3 is built from 16 residues. Germline V lookup: CDR1 SGHTA, CDR2 FQGNSA. The CDR3 here is CASSLDRAGGADTQYF. The CDR3, as DNA: TGTGCCAGCAGCTTAGACAGAGCGGGAGGGGCAGATACGCAGTATTTT. Filled out from reference TRBV7-2 and TRBJ2-3, the complete variable domain reads GAGVSQSPSNKVTEKGKDVELRCDPISGHTALYWYRQSLGQGLEFLIYFQGNSAPDKSGLPSDRFSAERTGGSVSTLTIQRTQQEDSAVYLCASSLDRAGGADTQYFGPGTRLTVL.

The rearrangement links TRBV28 to TRBJ1-1, with D uncertain. Germline V CDR1 and CDR2: MDHEN, SYDVKM. The CDR3 sequence is 13 residues long. V gave up 6 bases and J gave up 8 bases, with 16 bases separating them. CDR3 residues: CASRSIGRREAFF. CDR3 bases: TGTGCCAGCAGGTCAATTGGGAGGAGGGAAGCTTTCTTT.

The chain carries TRBV11-2 and TRBJ2-7; 9 bases are a match to TRBD1. The CDR3 extends over 15 amino acids. CDR1 is SGHAT and CDR2 is FQNNGV in the germline V gene. The trim removed 5 bases at V and 2 bases at J, leaving 7 bases unmatched. The DNA of the CDR3 is TGTGCCAGCAGCAGTAGGGGACAGGGAACCTACGAGCAGTACTTC. This encodes CASSSRGQGTYEQYF.

The genes are TRBV5-1 and TRBJ2-7, with TRBD1 matching over 8 bases. Per germline, CDR1 SGHRS and CDR2 YFSETQ. The ends lost 1 base at V and 3 bases at J; junction bases unmatched: 12. The CDR3 extends over 17 amino acids. Written as DNA, the CDR3 is TGCGCCAGCAGCTTGTTATCGACAGGGGAGGTAAGCTACGAGCAGTACTTC. Translation gives CASSLLSTGEVSYEQYF.

CDR3 sequence reads: CASSRPQETTEAFF. CDR3 coding DNA: TGCGCCAGCAGCCGACCACAGGAGACCACTGAAGCTTTCTTT. The genes are TRBV4-1 and TRBJ1-1; tentatively, D is TRBD1 (5 bases). V was clipped by 4 bases and J by 4 bases, with 13 bases between them. CDR1 MGHRA and CDR2 YSYEKL come from the germline V gene. This CDR3 is 14 amino acids long.

The chain combines TRBV12-5 with TRBJ2-5; the match to TRBD2 covers 7 bases. The CDR3 is 12 residues long. CDR1 LGHNT and CDR2 FRNRAP come from the germline V gene. With 6 bases clipped from V and 4 bases from J, the junction kept 2 bases outside the gene matches. In DNA, the CDR3 is TGTGCTAGTGGGCCGGGGGGAGAGACCCAGTACTTC. Amino acids: CASGPGGETQYF.

The V and J genes are TRBV7-2 and TRBJ2-7; D not certain. Trimming removed 2 bases at V and 3 bases at J, with 11 bases between. The CDR3 is 14 residues long. The V gene's germline CDR1 is SGHTA and CDR2 FQGNSA. In DNA form, the CDR3 reads TGTGCCAGCAGCTTACTCCCAGGTAACTACGAGCAGTACTTC. Translating gives CASSLLPGNYEQYF.

A word on this clone: The DNA is left out, because the CDR3 cannot be placed on it with certainty; the CDR3 is given as TCRdb lists it. The chain couples TRBV27 to TRBJ2-1; TRBD1, as called in the table, went unchecked against the DNA. Including both end residues, the CDR3 is 16 amino acids long. The germline V gene encodes CDR1 MNHEY and CDR2 SMNVEV (reference sequence). The CDR3 loop is CASSSSYSPYYNEQFF.

V and J are TRBV15 and TRBJ1-1; no clear D. This CDR3 has 15 residues. CDR1 and CDR2 from the germline V gene are LNHNV and YYDKDF (reference sequence). Trimming pared 0 bases from V and 6 bases from J, leaving 14 bases between. CDR3 protein: CATSRDQADFAEAFF. CDR3 nucleotides: TGTGCCACCAGCAGAGACCAGGCAGATTTCGCTGAAGCTTTCTTT.

This sequence joins TRBV28 and TRBJ2-1, with 11 positions matching TRBD2. This CDR3 spans 16 amino acids. V gave up 6 bases and J gave up 0 bases; unmatched junction bases: 4. From germline, CDR1 is MDHEN and CDR2 SYDVKM. The CDR3 nucleotides are TGTGCCAGCAGCCCTACTAGCGGGAGCTCCTACAATGAGCAGTTCTTC. As protein: CASSPTSGSSYNEQFF.

The chain joins TRBV6-1 to TRBJ1-2, with D tentatively TRBD1 (5 bases). Trimming stripped 2 bases from V and 4 bases from J, with 8 bases between. Germline-derived CDR1 and CDR2 are MNHNS and SASEGT. CDR3 size: 13 residues. The CDR3: CASSEMGGYGYTF. CDR3 coding DNA: TGTGCCAGCAGTGAAATGGGGGGCTATGGCTACACCTTC.

The V call is TRBV13, the J call TRBJ2-1; no clear D. CDR1 and CDR2 from the germline V gene are PRHDT and FYEKMQ (reference sequence). Deletions cut 5 bases from V and 9 bases from J, with 8 bases between. The CDR3 extends over 11 amino acids. The CDR3 nucleotides are TGTGCCAGCAGCCTTACGGGTGAGCAGTTCTTC. Translation: CASSLTGEQFF.

The chain couples TRBV10-1 to TRBJ2-7; 8 nucleotides align to TRBD1. The CDR3 is 15 residues long. Germline-derived CDR1 and CDR2 are WNHNN and SYGVQD (reference sequence). The V segment lost 0 bases and the J segment 4 bases; nucleotides outside the gene matches: 5. CDR3 nucleotide sequence: TGCGCCAGCAGTGAGTCCGGGACAGGTATATACGAGCAGTACTTC. It specifies CASSESGTGIYEQYF.